Reported below is one TCR beta chain. The junction and the germline gene differ at one end; a read error may be behind it. Measured with immunoSEQ multiplex PCR; TCRdb has only the in-frame clones, and not every one. Seen here are approximately 420,000 clones, 88% observed once, and the top ten hold less than 4%. This entry belongs to a study of Ad26.COV2.S vaccination and SARS-CoV-2 variants. The wider study: Into the muscle, Ad26.COV2.S was dosed once or twice, 56 days apart.

CDR3 length: 15 amino acids. The germline V gene has CDR1 SSHAT and CDR2 FNYEAQ (reference sequence). Noted treatment: some 20 received Ad26.COV2.S at low or high dose, single or two shots; 5 received placebo; per-sample allocation not given. Sampling occurred on day 63 after the first vaccine or placebo injection. This receptor was taken from a person aged 18-60 years who received the Ad26.COV2.S COVID-19 vaccine or a placebo. The material sequenced was peripheral blood, taken in a trial of Ad26.COV2.S vaccine versus placebo. V is TRBV7-7 and J is TRBJ2-1, with 12 bases matching TRBD2. This CDR3 reads CASSPLAGGYNEQFF. The CDR3 DNA sequence: TGTGCTAGCAGCCCTCTAGCGGGGGGGTACAATGAGCAGTTCTTC.